This T cell receptor (beta chain) was captured in a study of cytomegalovirus exposure and HLA in healthy donors. Study-wide background: Out of 150 million to 200 million T cells, an earlier analysis found fewer than 140 million unique TCR beta sequences in total.

This CDR3 region has 14 residues. Per the germline V gene, CDR1 is MNHNS and CDR2 is SASEGT. V lost 6 bases and J lost 3; bases outside the gene matches: 4. Study findings and constraints: An analysis was carried out at a later point. It showed that HLA-associated TCR beta chains were more clonally expanded than equally common non-associated chains. A later analysis found TCR association rates differed by HLA locus, highest for DRB1 and lowest for HLA-C.

To note about this clone: What it recognizes is unknown.

PCR primers comprised 60 Vbeta and 13 Jbeta primers. TCRdb keeps only in-frame clones here, not all; method: immunoSEQ multiplex PCR. The repertoire holds some 120,000 clones, around 82% seen once, with roughly 4% in the top ten. The material sequenced was PBMCs. The sequence was collected from a man in his forties in good health and CMV-seronegative. V gene TRBV6-1 combines with J gene TRBJ1-5; 8 bases line up with TRBD1. The CDR3 spells CASRETGDNQPQHF. The CDR3 region has the DNA TGTGCCAGCAGGGAGACAGGGGACAATCAGCCCCAGCATTTT.